This T cell receptor beta chain was sequenced in a study of OX40 agonist ivuxolimab in advanced cancers. Study as a whole: Patients receiving dose escalation had hepatocellular carcinoma, melanoma, renal cell or head and neck cancer.

Sequencing used immunoSEQ multiplex PCR; TCRdb keeps in-frame clones, though not all of them. The sample shows around 74,000 clones, approximately 83% of them seen only once. CDR1 is MNHEY, CDR2 SVGAGI, per germline. The ends were cut back, 5 bases at V and 9 bases at J, with 13 bases in the middle. CDR3 length: 12 residues. Note on this clone: Its specificity is unknown.

Study-level points and caveats: Partial responders dosed at 0.1-3.0 mg/kg displayed clonal expansion ranking among the lowest. On average, a greater number of expanded clones characterised CD8+ T cells relative to CD4+. The work left the antigen specificity of expanded peripheral T cells undetermined.

Sample: CD4+ or CD8+ T cells sorted from blood, taken in a trial of the OX40 agonist ivuxolimab. This receptor was taken from an adult with an advanced solid tumor such as melanoma, head and neck, liver or kidney cancer. The rearrangement joins TRBV6-5 to TRBJ2-5, with a tentative D call TRBD1 (5 bases). CDR3 sequence: CASSLMGQPQYF. The CDR3 DNA is TGTGCCAGCAGTCTGATGGGGCAGCCCCAGTACTTC.